This TCR beta chain was identified in a study of CXCR3-negative and CXCR3-positive naive CD8 T cells. General study points: Relative to memory CD8+ cells, whose diversity was much lower, both naive subsets had comparably high diversity. A higher hydrophobicity marked the TRB CDR3s of CXCR3-positive naive cells versus CXCR3-negative naive cells.

Cells classed as naive CD8+ T cells were CD45RO-CCR7+CD27+CD95-. The CDR3 spans 14 residues. Germline loops: CDR1 SEHNR, CDR2 FQNEAQ (reference sequence). Libraries were UMI-labeled 5' RACE TRB cDNA. From its re-call of the 5' RACE reads, TCRdb lists each CDR3 protein once, without DNA. This sample contains under 85,000 distinct CDR3 sequences. Concerning this clonotype: Its cognate antigen is unknown.

The receptor was derived from a human donor in good health. Some clones in this sample may be carry-over from other donors' samples. V gene TRBV7-9 combines with J gene TRBJ2-1; lacking DNA, the TRBD1 call made by TCRdb goes unchecked. The sequencing input was naive CXCR3- CD8+ T cells from blood. Subset reported: CD45RO-CCR7+CD27+CD95- naive CD8+ T cells lacking CXCR3 (TNR3-). The CDR3 sequence is CASSPWGQDSFQFF.